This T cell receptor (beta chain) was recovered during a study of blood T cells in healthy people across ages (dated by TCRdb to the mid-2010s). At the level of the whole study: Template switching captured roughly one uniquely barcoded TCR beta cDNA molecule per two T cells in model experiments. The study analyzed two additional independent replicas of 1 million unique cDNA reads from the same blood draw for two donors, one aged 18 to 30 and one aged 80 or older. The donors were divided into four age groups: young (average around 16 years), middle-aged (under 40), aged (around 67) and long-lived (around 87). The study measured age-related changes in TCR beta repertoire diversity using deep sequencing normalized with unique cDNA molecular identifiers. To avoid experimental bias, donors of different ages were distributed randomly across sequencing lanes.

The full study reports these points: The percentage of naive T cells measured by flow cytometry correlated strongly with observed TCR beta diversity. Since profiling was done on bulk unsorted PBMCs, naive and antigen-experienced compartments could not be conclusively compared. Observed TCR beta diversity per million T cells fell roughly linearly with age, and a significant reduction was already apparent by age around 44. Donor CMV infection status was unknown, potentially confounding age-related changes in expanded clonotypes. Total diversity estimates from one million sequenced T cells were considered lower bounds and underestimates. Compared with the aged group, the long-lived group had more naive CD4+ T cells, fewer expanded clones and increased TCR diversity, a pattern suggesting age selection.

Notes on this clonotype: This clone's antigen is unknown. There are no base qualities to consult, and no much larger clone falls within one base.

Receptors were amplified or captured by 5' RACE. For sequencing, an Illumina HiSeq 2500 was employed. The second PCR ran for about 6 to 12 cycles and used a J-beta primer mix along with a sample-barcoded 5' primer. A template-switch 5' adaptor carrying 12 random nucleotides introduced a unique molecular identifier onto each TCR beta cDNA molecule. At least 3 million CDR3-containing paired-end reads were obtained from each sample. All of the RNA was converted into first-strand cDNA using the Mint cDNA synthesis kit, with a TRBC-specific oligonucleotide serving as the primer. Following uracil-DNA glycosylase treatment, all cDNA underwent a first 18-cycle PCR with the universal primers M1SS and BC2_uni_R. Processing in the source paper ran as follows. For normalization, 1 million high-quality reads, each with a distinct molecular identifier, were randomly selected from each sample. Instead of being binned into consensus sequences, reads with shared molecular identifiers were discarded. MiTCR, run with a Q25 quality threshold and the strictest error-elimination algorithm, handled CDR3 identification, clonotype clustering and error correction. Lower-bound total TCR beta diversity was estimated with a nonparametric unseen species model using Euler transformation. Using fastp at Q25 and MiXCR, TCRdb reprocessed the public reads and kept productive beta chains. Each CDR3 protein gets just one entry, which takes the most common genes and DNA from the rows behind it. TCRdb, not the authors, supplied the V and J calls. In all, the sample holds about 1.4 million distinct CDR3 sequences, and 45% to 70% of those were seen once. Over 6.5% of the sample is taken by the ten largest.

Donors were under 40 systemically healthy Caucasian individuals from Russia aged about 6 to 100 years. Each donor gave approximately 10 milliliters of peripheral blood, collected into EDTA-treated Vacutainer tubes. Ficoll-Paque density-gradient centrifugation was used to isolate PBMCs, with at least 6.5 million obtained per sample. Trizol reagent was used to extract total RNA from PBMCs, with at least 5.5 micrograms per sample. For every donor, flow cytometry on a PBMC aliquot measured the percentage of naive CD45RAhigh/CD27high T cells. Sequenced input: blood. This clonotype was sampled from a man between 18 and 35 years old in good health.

The bases are TGTGCCAGCAGCTTGCTATTAGGGTCAGGGGAGGCCTACGAGCAGTACTTC. Translated, this is CASSLLLGSGEAYEQYF. This receptor chain uses TRBV5-4 and TRBJ2-7, with the D gene possibly TRBD1 or TRBD2, each one fitting 6 bases. At the junction V is shortened by 1 base and J by 2 bases, with 19 bases in between. CDR1 and CDR2 are drawn from the germline V gene (reference sequence): SGHNT, YYREEE. The CDR3 numbers 17 residues from cysteine through phenylalanine. This entry keeps only the CDR3 DNA: 51 bases, framed from base 1.